This T cell receptor beta chain appears in the sequencing data of a study of T cell changes during pregnancy in multiple sclerosis (dated by TCRdb to 2018 to 2020). Study-level background: Changes in the T cell repertoire over the course of pregnancy were examined in this study in women with multiple sclerosis.

This clone was detected only once. The specificity of this receptor is unknown. No base quality values were provided; no much bigger clone lies one nucleotide off. V sheds 2 bases and J sheds 9 bases, leaving 14 bases between their ends. Taken from the germline V gene, the CDR1 and CDR2 loops are SNHLY and FYNNEI. Its CDR3 holds 13 amino acids, cysteine through phenylalanine. The sequence is cut down to CDR3 DNA, 39 bases in frame from base 1. Library preparation used the immunoSEQ multiplex PCR assay. In its TCRdb copy, this immuneACCESS table keeps in-frame sequences only and misses some clones. Where compared with another copy, unresolved V genes explain less than half of these, and the others have no known cause. The sample data list around 75,000 clones, and about 89% of these were observed just once. The leading ten clones occupy around 0.9% of the sample.

The clonotype comes from a female donor in good health, enrolled as a control in a pregnancy study. The sample was peripheral blood, taken in the first trimester of pregnancy. The V and J genes are TRBV2 and TRBJ2-7; no D gene call is confident. The CDR3: CASSEPAARGQYF. The DNA is TGTGCCAGCAGTGAACCTGCCGCTCGAGGGCAGTACTTC. Supplemented by the reference TRBV2 and TRBJ2-7 proteins around the CDR3, the complete variable domain is EPEVTQTPSHQVTQMGQEVILRCVPISNHLYFYWYRQILGQKVEFLVSFYNNEISEKSEIFDDQFSVERPDGSNFTLKIRSTKLEDSAMYFCASSEPAARGQYFGPGTRLTVT.